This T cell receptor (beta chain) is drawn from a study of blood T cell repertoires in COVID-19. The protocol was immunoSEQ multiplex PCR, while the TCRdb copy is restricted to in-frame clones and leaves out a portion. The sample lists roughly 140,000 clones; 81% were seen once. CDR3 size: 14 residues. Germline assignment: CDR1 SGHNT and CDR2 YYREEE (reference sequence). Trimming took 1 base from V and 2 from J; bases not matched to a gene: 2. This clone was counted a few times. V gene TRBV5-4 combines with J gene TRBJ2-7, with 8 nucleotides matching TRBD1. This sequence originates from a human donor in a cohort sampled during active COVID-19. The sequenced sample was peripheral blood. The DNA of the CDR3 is TGTGCCAGCAGCTTGCGGGACAGGCCCTACGAGCAGTACTTC. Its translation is CASSLRDRPYEQYF.